Each of the 25 T cell receptor beta chains below was sequenced from the same sample in a study of cytomegalovirus exposure and HLA in healthy donors. Clones were read by immunoSEQ multiplex PCR, and TCRdb kept only the in-frame ones, dropping some. Of 250,000 to 350,000 clones listed, around 90% were seen once; the top ten hold approximately 1.1%. Sequenced material: PBMCs. Receptors originate from a woman aged 25 to 39 in good health and CMV-seropositive.

This chain links TRBV14 with TRBJ2-7; 10 positions match TRBD1. Germline-derived CDR1 and CDR2 are SGHDN and FVKESK. The CDR3 is 11 amino acids. The DNA for the CDR3 is TGTGCTTCGGGACAGGGGTACGAGCAGTACTTC. Translated: CASGQGYEQYF.

This chain connects TRBV14 to TRBJ2-7; 7 nucleotides match TRBD1. This CDR3 comprises 14 residues. The V gene end was trimmed by 2 bases and the J gene end by 0 bases; junction bases not matched to a gene: 1. The V gene's germline CDR1 is SGHDN and CDR2 FVKESK. The CDR3 loop reads CASSQRDSSYEQYF. Written as DNA, the CDR3 is TGTGCCAGCAGCCAACGGGACAGCTCCTACGAGCAGTACTTC.

The chain uses TRBV28 and TRBJ1-5, with D possibly matching TRBD1 (6 bases). This CDR3 contains 15 residues. Trimming pared 3 bases from V and 1 base from J, leaving 10 bases between. CDR1 and CDR2 (germline): MDHEN, SYDVKM. CDR3 residues: CASSLPGESNQPQHF. As DNA, the CDR3 is TGTGCCAGCAGTTTGCCAGGGGAGAGCAATCAGCCCCAGCATTTT.

The CDR3 protein is CASSSTGFDEQFF. CDR3 coding DNA: TGTGCCAGCAGTTCGACAGGGTTCGATGAGCAGTTCTTC. V usage is TRBV27 and J usage is TRBJ2-1; TRBD1 matches at 7 bases. The CDR3 loop spans 13 amino acids. Looked up from germline, CDR1 is MNHEY and CDR2 is SMNVEV (reference sequence). The V and J ends lost 4 bases and 8 bases, in that order; junction bases with no gene match: 5.

This clone has a single count. J is TRBJ2-1 and V is TRBV5-1; possibly TRBD1 for D (5 bases). The CDR3 extends over 14 amino acids. Germline CDR1 and CDR2: SGHRS and YFSETQ. With 5 bases removed from V and 8 bases from J, the gap between germline ends came to 17 bases. This CDR3 is CASSPNRWDDEQFF. Here the CDR3 DNA reads TGCGCCAGCAGTCCAAACAGGTGGGATGATGAGCAGTTCTTC.

The chain combines TRBV5-4 with TRBJ2-3; D gene uncertain. The V end was cut by 1 base, the J end by 4 bases, with 10 bases between. Germline CDR1 reads SGHNT; CDR2 reads YYREEE (reference sequence). There are 14 residues in the CDR3. CDR3 DNA sequence: TGTGCCAGCAGCTTGCTCGTAGGTGCAGATACGCAGTATTTT. This gives the protein CASSLLVGADTQYF.

The J gene is TRBJ2-7, the V gene TRBV13, with 12 bases that match TRBD1. Germline trimming cut 4 bases from V and 3 bases from J; bases unmatched to any gene: 4. Germline V gene sequence: CDR1 PRHDT, CDR2 FYEKMQ (reference sequence). The CDR3 contains 15 residues. The CDR3 region has the DNA TGTGCCAGCAGCTCCCGGGACAGGGGGCACTACGAGCAGTACTTC. Amino acids: CASSSRDRGHYEQYF.

The chain joins TRBV5-4 to TRBJ2-7; D assignment may be TRBD1 or TRBD2 (5 bases each). CDR3 length: 12 residues. CDR1 and CDR2 from the germline V gene are SGHNT and YYREEE (reference sequence). V shed 8 bases and J shed 6 bases, with 15 bases lying between them. The CDR3 is CARGTVLGEQYF. The DNA of the CDR3 is TGTGCCAGGGGGACGGTATTAGGCGAGCAGTACTTC.

This clone turned up a few times. V gene TRBV2 combines with J gene TRBJ2-7, with TRBD2 as a possible D gene (6 bases). The CDR3 runs 11 residues. The V and J ends lost 8 bases and 3 bases respectively, with 8 bases between them. The germline CDR1 and CDR2 sequences are SNHLY and FYNNEI. The CDR3 reads CASGGNYEQYF. The DNA for the CDR3 is TGTGCCAGCGGCGGGAACTACGAGCAGTACTTC. Together with reference TRBV2 and TRBJ2-7, the CDR3 gives the full variable domain: EPEVTQTPSHQVTQMGQEVILRCVPISNHLYFYWYRQILGQKVEFLVSFYNNEISEKSEIFDDQFSVERPDGSNFTLKIRSTKLEDSAMYFCASGGNYEQYFGPGTRLTVT.

The CDR3: CASLSWPMNTEAFF. The CDR3 coding sequence is TGTGCCAGCCTCTCGTGGCCCATGAACACTGAAGCTTTCTTT. V usage is TRBV28 and J usage is TRBJ1-1, with D unclear. V was pared by 8 bases and J by 0 bases, with 13 bases between. Germline CDR1 and CDR2: MDHEN and SYDVKM. The CDR3 extends over 14 amino acids.

The chain joins TRBV6-5 to TRBJ2-7; 8 bases are a match to TRBD1. V dropped 8 bases and J dropped 1; count of bases not matched to a gene: 10. The V gene's germline CDR1 is MNHEY and CDR2 SVGAGI. CDR3 length: 15 residues. The CDR3 is CASALDREGSYEQYF. CDR3 sequence (DNA): TGTGCCAGCGCGCTGGACAGGGAAGGTTCCTACGAGCAGTACTTC.

The chain employs TRBV15 and TRBJ2-7; TRBD2 agrees at 10 bases. V was clipped by 3 bases and J by 3 bases; unmatched bases: 8. The germline CDR1 and CDR2 sequences are LNHNV and YYDKDF (reference sequence). The CDR3 contains 16 residues. CDR3 in DNA: TGTGCCACCAGCAGGGACGACACTAGCGGGATCTACGAGCAGTACTTC. Its protein product is CATSRDDTSGIYEQYF. The full variable domain, with the rest looked up from reference TRBV15 and TRBJ2-7, is DAMVIQNPRYQVTQFGKPVTLSCSQTLNHNVMYWYQQKSSQAPKLLFHYYDKDFNNEADTPDNFQSRRPNTSFCFLDIRSPGLGDTAMYLCATSRDDTSGIYEQYFGPGTRLTVT.

V gene TRBV10-3 combines with J gene TRBJ2-7; 7 bases map to TRBD2. Looked up from germline, CDR1 is ENHRY and CDR2 is SYGVKD. Germline trimming cut 0 bases from V and 0 bases from J; bases unmatched to any gene: 8. This CDR3 is built from 17 residues. The CDR3 region has the DNA TGTGCCATCAGTGAGTCGACTTTCGGGGGGAGCTCCTACGAGCAGTACTTC. Its translation is CAISESTFGGSSYEQYF.

V and J are TRBV30 and TRBJ2-7; possibly TRBD1 or TRBD2 for D (5 bases each). Germline lookup yields CDR1 GTSNPN and CDR2 SVGIG (reference sequence). With 1 base removed from V and 1 base from J, the gap between germline ends came to 14 bases. The CDR3 is 15 residues long. As DNA, the CDR3 is TGTGCCTGGAGTGAAGGGACCACCTCTTCCTACGAGCAGTACTTC. It translates to CAWSEGTTSSYEQYF.

The chain has TRBV7-6 and TRBJ1-6; 8 nucleotides agree with TRBD1. The germline gives CDR1 SGHVS, CDR2 FNYEAQ. J gave up 5 bases and V 5 bases, and 8 bases lay outside the gene matches. The CDR3 spans 16 residues. CDR3: CASSAGQGPDNSPLHF. The CDR3 DNA sequence: TGTGCCAGCAGCGCCGGACAGGGACCAGATAATTCACCCCTCCACTTT.

The J gene is TRBJ2-7, the V gene TRBV7-9; weak D call: TRBD1 (5 bases). Per germline, CDR1 SEHNR and CDR2 FQNEAQ (reference sequence). The CDR3 spans 14 residues. The germline V and J ends were trimmed by 1 base and 5 bases, with 12 bases remaining between them. The CDR3 loop reads CASSLVLEGDEQYF. The CDR3 nucleotides read TGTGCCAGCAGCTTAGTACTGGAAGGGGACGAGCAGTACTTC.

This clone was counted only a few times. J is TRBJ1-1 and V is TRBV30; a weak D match, TRBD1 (6 bases). The V end was cut by 4 bases, the J end by 3 bases, with 12 bases between. The CDR3 spans 13 residues. Per the germline V gene, CDR1 is GTSNPN and CDR2 is SVGIG (reference sequence). This CDR3 is CAWNRAFDTEAFF. The CDR3 nucleotides are TGTGCCTGGAACAGGGCCTTCGACACTGAAGCTTTCTTT.

The chain recombines TRBV6-6 with TRBJ2-7, with unresolved D. The V gene's germline CDR1 is MNHNY and CDR2 SVGAGI (reference sequence). The CDR3 has 15 residues. Deletions cut 0 bases from V and 0 bases from J, with 9 bases between. The CDR3 is CASSYSPGSSYEQYF. For the CDR3, the DNA is TGTGCCAGCAGTTACTCCCCAGGATCCTCCTACGAGCAGTACTTC.

The chain joins TRBV7-6 to TRBJ2-2, with TRBD1 matching over 7 bases. This CDR3 has 15 amino acids. In germline, CDR1 is SGHVS, CDR2 FNYEAQ. The junction had 7 bases not matched to a gene; V was cut back by 3 bases and J by 6 bases. The CDR3 region is CASSLAGGAAGELFF. The CDR3 DNA reads as TGTGCCAGCAGCTTGGCAGGGGGAGCGGCCGGGGAGCTGTTTTTT.

Here the CDR3 DNA reads TGTGCCAGCAGCTTAAGACAGGTCCACGAGCAGTACTTC. Amino acid sequence: CASSLRQVHEQYF. The chain joins TRBV11-1 to TRBJ2-7; possibly TRBD1 for D (6 bases). The CDR3 contains 13 residues. The V gene lost 2 bases and the J gene lost 5 bases, with 10 bases spanning the gap. CDR1 and CDR2 (germline): SGHAT, FQDESV (reference sequence).

The gene calls are TRBV28 and TRBJ1-4; 10 nucleotides match TRBD1. CDR1 and CDR2 from the germline V gene are MDHEN and SYDVKM. This CDR3 region has 14 residues. V dropped 5 bases and J dropped 8; count of bases not matched to a gene: 5. The CDR3 protein is CASSPGTGVEKLFF. CDR3 DNA sequence: TGTGCCAGCAGTCCCGGGACAGGGGTGGAAAAACTGTTTTTT.

Details on this clone: One base away lies a much larger clone, so this may be a sequencing read error. The sample holds other DNA sequences that translate to the same CDR3. The rearrangement uses TRBV4-1 and TRBJ2-7; tentative D call: TRBD2 (6 bases). Germline V lookup: CDR1 MGHRA, CDR2 YSYEKL. Trimming stripped 0 bases from V and 4 bases from J, with 10 bases between. This CDR3 comprises 14 residues. The CDR3 DNA reads as TGCGCCAGCAGCCAAGATGCGCGGGGTTACGAGCAGTACTTC. This translates into CASSQDARGYEQYF.

The rearrangement joins TRBV28 to TRBJ1-2, with D possibly TRBD1 on 5 matching bases. The CDR3 runs 14 residues. Germline CDR1 reads MDHEN; CDR2 reads SYDVKM. The V and J ends lost 6 bases and 5 bases respectively, with 16 bases between them. The CDR3 here is CASSPIGALYGYTF. The CDR3 DNA reads as TGTGCCAGCAGCCCAATCGGGGCCCTATATGGCTACACCTTC.

This clone came up once. This sequence joins TRBV7-6 and TRBJ1-5; D uncertain. V dropped 1 base and J dropped 0 bases, with 10 bases sitting between them. The CDR3 covers 16 residues. Germline CDR1 and CDR2: SGHVS and FNYEAQ. The CDR3 sequence is CASSLGFGRSNQPQHF. CDR3 nucleotides: TGTGCCAGCAGCTTAGGTTTTGGTCGTAGCAATCAGCCCCAGCATTTT.

Concerning this clone itself: The same CDR3 is also encoded by other DNA sequences in this sample. V is TRBV6-5 and J is TRBJ2-6, with D unclear. Germline CDR1 and CDR2: MNHEY and SVGAGI. This CDR3 contains 12 residues. The ends were cut back, 5 bases at V and 4 bases at J, with 3 bases in the middle. CDR3 nucleotide sequence: TGTGCCAGCAGTCCCGGGGCCAACGTCCTGACTTTC. This translates into CASSPGANVLTF.